Presented here are 15 T cell receptor beta chains from one specimen sequenced in a study of T-cell memory formation after mild COVID-19. One entry per CDR3 protein, called by TCRdb with MiXCR from the 5' RACE reads. The table shows approximately 340,000 distinct CDR3 sequences, with less than 20% occurring only once. The sequencing input was PBMCs or a T cell subset sorted from them (not recorded which). The source is a man between 18 and 29 years old who had mild COVID-19 (a few samples of this study predate the infection). Cell type and time point are not known.

The chain uses TRBV4-3 and TRBJ2-1; TRBD2 matches at 11 bases. The CDR3 is made up of 15 amino acids. Germline values: CDR1 LGHNA, CDR2 YSLEER. The J segment lost 8 bases and the V segment lost 4 bases, leaving 7 bases of the junction unmatched. Here the CDR3 DNA reads TGCGCCAGCAGCCGCGGTAGCGGGGGGGCCCATGAGCAGTTCTTC. This encodes CASSRGSGGAHEQFF.

The chain has TRBV12-5 and TRBJ2-1; the match to TRBD1 covers 7 bases. This CDR3 has 14 residues. Trimming took 7 bases from V and 0 from J; bases not matched to a gene: 3. Germline lookup yields CDR1 LGHNT and CDR2 FRNRAP. The CDR3 DNA reads TGTGCTAGTGAAGCAGGGGGCTCCTACAATGAGCAGTTCTTC. Translation gives CASEAGGSYNEQFF.

This clonotype was found many times. This sequence joins TRBV4-3 and TRBJ2-7; a possible D gene is TRBD1 (7 bases). Trimming removed 5 bases at V and 3 bases at J, with 14 bases between. Germline CDR1 reads LGHNA; CDR2 reads YSLEER. The CDR3 runs 14 residues. DNA for the CDR3: TGCGCCAGCAGCGCCTTCAGGGGGGACTACGAGCAGTACTTC. Its protein product is CASSAFRGDYEQYF.

There are a few counts of this clonotype. This rearrangement joins TRBV20-1 to TRBJ2-1, with D possibly TRBD1 on 5 matching bases. Looked up from germline, CDR1 is DFQATT and CDR2 is SNEGSKA (reference sequence). Trimming removed 4 bases from V and 6 bases from J, with 16 bases in between. This CDR3 comprises 14 residues. The CDR3 protein is CSAKARGFSNEQFF. The CDR3 DNA reads as TGCAGTGCTAAGGCTAGGGGTTTTTCCAATGAGCAGTTCTTC.

This chain links TRBV29-1 with TRBJ1-2; D is unresolved. The CDR3 has 9 residues. Germline V gives CDR1 SQVTM, CDR2 ANQGSEA. V was shortened by 6 bases and J by 5 bases, with 4 bases between the two germline ends. The CDR3 coding sequence is TGCAGCGTGGGATATGGCTACACCTTC. This gives the protein CSVGYGYTF.

There are many counts of this clonotype. The CDR3 spells CSARQGTETQYF. The CDR3 nucleotides read TGCAGTGCTCGTCAGGGTACGGAGACCCAGTACTTC. The chain employs TRBV20-1 and TRBJ2-5; perhaps TRBD1 as D (5 bases). The germline V gene encodes CDR1 DFQATT and CDR2 SNEGSKA (reference sequence). The CDR3 length is 12 residues. The ends were cut back, 5 bases at V and 5 bases at J, with 12 bases in the middle.

The V gene is TRBV7-9, the J gene TRBJ1-1, with D unresolved. V was cut by 8 bases and J by 6 bases, with 16 bases left in between. Per the germline V gene, CDR1 is SEHNR and CDR2 is FQNEAQ (reference sequence). This CDR3 is built from 13 residues. The CDR3 nucleotides read TGTGCCAGCCTGCTAGGGCAGGCGGCTGAAGCTTTCTTT. It encodes CASLLGQAAEAFF.

J is TRBJ1-1 and V is TRBV19, with TRBD1 identical over 7 bases. The ends lost 6 bases at V and 1 base at J; junction bases unmatched: 2. The V gene's germline CDR1 is LNHDA and CDR2 SQIVND (reference sequence). CDR3 size: 13 residues. CDR3 nucleotide sequence: TGTGCCAGTAGGACAGGGAAGAACACTGAAGCTTTCTTT. It encodes CASRTGKNTEAFF.

The chain links TRBV18 to TRBJ2-3; D ambiguous. CDR1 and CDR2 (germline): KGHSH, LQKENI. Trimming removed 1 base from V and 4 bases from J, with 9 bases in between. The CDR3 has 14 residues. This CDR3 is CASSPQHGSDTQYF. The CDR3 region has the DNA TGTGCCAGCTCACCACAACATGGATCAGATACGCAGTATTTT. Full variable domain (remainder filled in from reference TRBV18 and TRBJ2-3): NAGVMQNPRHLVRRRGQEARLRCSPMKGHSHVYWYRQLPEEGLKFMVYLQKENIIDESGMPKERFSAEFPKEGPSILRIQQVVRGDSAAYFCASSPQHGSDTQYFGPGTRLTVL.

This clonotype was detected only a few times. This chain joins TRBV4-1 and TRBJ2-7, with D possibly matching TRBD2 (7 bases). Germline loops: CDR1 MGHRA, CDR2 YSYEKL. Trimming removed 0 bases at V and 3 bases at J, with 18 bases between. The length of the CDR3 is 17 residues. The CDR3 protein is CASSQDEFGGRGYEQYV. Written as DNA, the CDR3 is TGCGCCAGCAGCCAAGATGAGTTCGGGGGGCGAGGCTACGAGCAGTACGTC.

This clonotype was seen a handful of times. The gene calls are TRBV10-3 and TRBJ2-3, with 12 bases lining up with TRBD2. J gave up 2 bases and V 6 bases, and 12 bases lay outside the gene matches. The CDR3 length is 18 residues. The germline CDR1 and CDR2 sequences are ENHRY and SYGVKD. The CDR3 here is CAIRSTSGGHPHTDTQYF. The DNA of the CDR3 is TGTGCCATCAGATCGACTAGCGGGGGCCACCCACACACAGATACGCAGTATTTT.

Only one count was recorded for this clonotype. This sequence joins TRBV9 and TRBJ2-3; D is uncertain. Looked up from germline, CDR1 is SGDLS and CDR2 is YYNGEE. The V gene lost 4 bases and the J gene lost 6 bases, with 18 bases spanning the gap. The CDR3 runs 15 residues. The CDR3 region is CASSPSPRDGDTQYF. The DNA of the CDR3 is TGTGCCAGCAGCCCGTCCCCTAGGGATGGGGATACGCAGTATTTT.

This clonotype was seen at least ten times. The rearrangement joins TRBV4-3 to TRBJ2-7, with 9 bases aligning to TRBD1. Germline CDR1 LGHNA, CDR2 YSLEER. Trimming removed 4 bases from V and 2 bases from J; junction bases left unmatched: 3. This CDR3 region has 14 residues. The CDR3 nucleotides read TGCGCCAGCAGCCCCAGACAGGGGGCCTACGAGCAGTACTTC. Its translation: CASSPRQGAYEQYF.

This clonotype was seen at least ten times. This rearrangement joins TRBV5-1 to TRBJ2-7; 7 bases are a match to TRBD2. The length of the CDR3 is 18 residues. The junction had 17 bases not matched to a gene; V was cut back by 3 bases and J by 2 bases. Germline V gives CDR1 SGHRS, CDR2 YFSETQ. The CDR3 reads CASSSSPGGRSTAYEQYF. Written as DNA, the CDR3 is TGCGCCAGCAGCTCATCGCCAGGCGGGAGAAGTACGGCCTACGAGCAGTACTTC.

This clonotype showed up just a few times. V gene TRBV16 combines with J gene TRBJ1-1; tentatively, D is TRBD1 (6 bases). This CDR3 is built from 13 residues. The V end was cut by 4 bases, the J end by 5 bases, with 11 bases between. Germline V gene sequence: CDR1 KGHSY, CDR2 FQNENV. The DNA for the CDR3 is TGTGCCAGCAGCCCACAGGGTACGACTGAAGCTTTCTTT. Amino acid sequence: CASSPQGTTEAFF. The complete variable domain, with remaining parts taken from reference TRBV16 and TRBJ1-1, reads GEEVAQTPKHLVRGEGQKAKLYCAPIKGHSYVFWYQQVLKNEFKFLISFQNENVFDETGMPKERFSAKCLPNSPCSLEIQATKLEDSAVYFCASSPQGTTEAFFGQGTRLTVV.